These T cell receptor beta chains were read from a single sample in a study of shared clonotypes between healthy human individuals. Sequencing used immunoSEQ multiplex PCR; TCRdb keeps in-frame clones, though not all of them. The sample lists hundreds of thousands of clones; almost 95% were seen once. The sample comprised naive CD8+ T cells sorted from blood. These receptors all stem from a man aged 25 to 45 in good health. Both conserved end residues are part of each CDR3. Each record gives: V gene, CDR3 protein.

TRBV5-5,CASSLARGGPGELFF
TRBV4-1,CASTRTGDEAFF
TRBV5-4,CASSLEGGTGGYGTDTQYF
TRBV6-1,CASSEDGQGFLNQPQHF
TRBV20-1,CSARENYEQYF
TRBV6-1,CASSAGTVYGYTF
TRBV28,CASSPPWGTGQPQHF
TRBV7-9,CASSHLDSRTGPNYGYTF
TRBV13,CASSPADPYEQYF
TRBV15,CATSTPNNPYEQYF
TRBV5-1,CASSFFHTNTEAFF
TRBV19,CASRGRESTNEKLFF
TRBV7-2,CASSLGASTYTDTQYF
TRBV6-1,CASSYRETDTQYF
TRBV27,CASSLVGSGEQYF
TRBV7-3,CASSLSGGSKTEAFF
TRBV19,CASSYGQGHQPQHF
TRBV13,CASSLGGTGYHEQYF
TRBV27,CASSPTNQPQHF
TRBV9,CASSPAFGSSLGEAFF